Presented here are 27 T cell receptor beta chains from one specimen sequenced in a study of CD8 T cells in Susac syndrome. The RNA input was 0.5 to 1 ug, and it was reverse transcribed with random hexamers. MiXCR was run by TCRdb on the immunoSEQ multiplex PCR reads, yielding one entry per CDR3 protein. The sample lists around 150,000 distinct CDR3 sequences; 90% to 96% were seen once. Sequenced sample: CD4+ T cells from PBMCs. The receptors derive from a human donor with Susac syndrome.

This rearrangement joins TRBV13 to TRBJ2-3; D not certain. Trimming pared 6 bases from V and 1 base from J, leaving 11 bases between. The CDR3 sequence is 14 residues long. Germline CDR1 is PRHDT and CDR2 is FYEKMQ (reference sequence). DNA for the CDR3: TGTGCCAGCAGGGCGATAGCAGGCACAGATACGCAGTATTTT. It codes for CASRAIAGTDTQYF.

The gene calls are TRBV12-2 and TRBJ1-5; the table's D call, TRBD1, has no DNA check behind it. TRBV12-2 has pseudogene status. This CDR3 contains 17 residues. CDR3 protein: CASRLVSGWVPNQPQHF. The CDR3, as DNA: TGTGCAAGTCGCTTAGTTTCTGGGTGGGTCCCCAATCAGCCCCAGCATTTT.

The chain recombines TRBV7-2 with TRBJ2-1, with no clear D. The ends were cut back, 5 bases at V and 8 bases at J, with 10 bases in the middle. This CDR3 has 12 residues. The germline gives CDR1 SGHTA, CDR2 FQGNSA. In DNA, the CDR3 is TGTGCCAGCAGCGACTGGGTAGATGAGCAGTTCTTC. As protein: CASSDWVDEQFF.

The J gene is TRBJ2-7, the V gene TRBV6-5; D tentatively reads TRBD1 or TRBD2 (5 bases each). Trimming shortened V by 5 bases and J by 2 bases, and 16 bases separated the two germline ends. The CDR3 runs 15 residues. Looked up from germline, CDR1 is MNHEY and CDR2 is SVGAGI. CDR3 sequence reads: CASSTYGTSAYEQYF. The CDR3 DNA reads as TGTGCCAGCAGTACCTACGGGACGTCCGCCTACGAGCAGTACTTC.

The CDR3 nucleotides read TGTGCCAGCAGCAACCTAGCTGCGGGAGAGCAGTACTTC. Translated: CASSNLAAGEQYF. The chain links TRBV7-2 to TRBJ2-7, with a tentative D call TRBD2 (6 bases). This CDR3 contains 13 residues. The germline V gene has CDR1 SGHTA and CDR2 FQGNSA. V was pared by 5 bases and J by 7 bases, with 15 bases between.

The table lists this clonotype with a few counts. V usage is TRBV28 and J usage is TRBJ2-3, with unresolved D. Trimming stripped 7 bases from V and 6 bases from J, with 5 bases between. This CDR3 has 10 amino acids. Germline CDR1 reads MDHEN; CDR2 reads SYDVKM. For the CDR3, the DNA is TGTGCCAGCAAAGGGGATACGCAGTATTTT. Translated: CASKGDTQYF.

This clonotype was picked up one time. The chain uses TRBV5-1 and TRBJ1-1; no definite D call. The germline V and J ends were trimmed by 0 bases and 7 bases, with 10 bases remaining between them. Germline values: CDR1 SGHRS, CDR2 YFSETQ. The CDR3 loop spans 13 amino acids. The CDR3 protein is CASSLATNIEAFF. Written as DNA, the CDR3 is TGCGCCAGCAGCTTGGCGACAAATATTGAAGCTTTCTTT.

The V gene is TRBV28, the J gene TRBJ2-7; D could derive from TRBD1 or TRBD2 (5 bases each). Per germline, CDR1 MDHEN and CDR2 SYDVKM. The CDR3 consists of 13 residues. The V end was cut by 2 bases, the J end by 2 bases, with 7 bases between. The CDR3 DNA follows: TGTGCCAGCAGTTTAGGGGACGCCTACGAGCAGTACTTC. It encodes CASSLGDAYEQYF.

The genes are TRBV5-1 and TRBJ2-3; the D is unclear. CDR3 size: 13 residues. Trimming stripped 4 bases from V and 4 bases from J, with 10 bases between. Germline lookup yields CDR1 SGHRS and CDR2 YFSETQ. The CDR3 region is CASSHSGSDTQYF. The CDR3 DNA is TGCGCCAGCAGCCACTCCGGGTCAGATACGCAGTATTTT.

In DNA, the CDR3 is TGTGCCAGCAGTGACGAGGGGACTGGGGCCAACGTCCTGACTTTC. Translating gives CASSDEGTGANVLTF. The genes are TRBV6-4 and TRBJ2-6; possibly TRBD1 or TRBD2 for D (5 bases each). Germline CDR1 and CDR2: MRHNA and SNTAGT. The length of the CDR3 is 15 residues. Trimming shortened V by 2 bases and J by 2 bases, and 7 bases separated the two germline ends.

As to this clonotype: A junction end diverges from the germline sequence, so it may reflect a read error. The V and J genes are TRBV7-7 and TRBJ2-3; no clear D gene. Germline values: CDR1 SSHAT, CDR2 FNYEAQ (reference sequence). This CDR3 spans 13 amino acids. The CDR3 loop is CASSLVRADTQYF. CDR3 in DNA: TGTGCTAGCAGCTTAGTCCGGGCAGATACGCAGTATTTT.

This chain connects TRBV19 to TRBJ2-1, with D perhaps matching TRBD1 (5 bases). Trimming shortened V by 7 bases and J by 4 bases, and 17 bases separated the two germline ends. The CDR3 sequence is 15 residues long. Germline V gene data show CDR1 as LNHDA and CDR2 as SQIVND (reference sequence). The CDR3 DNA follows: TGTGCCAGTACTTTAACAGGTCCAGAATACAATGAGCAGTTCTTC. As protein: CASTLTGPEYNEQFF.

This clonotype was picked up a small number of times. This chain connects TRBV11-1 to TRBJ1-1, with D maybe TRBD1 (6 bases). The germline V and J ends were trimmed by 5 bases and 10 bases, with 11 bases remaining between them. The CDR3 has 11 residues. Per germline, CDR1 SGHAT and CDR2 FQDESV (reference sequence). CDR3 nucleotide sequence: TGTGCCAGCAGCCCCGGGGGCGCAGCTTTCTTT. It encodes CASSPGGAAFF.

The table lists this clonotype with a count of one. V is TRBV11-2 and J is TRBJ1-6; possibly TRBD1 for D (6 bases). This CDR3 comprises 15 residues. Germline loops: CDR1 SGHAT, CDR2 FQNNGV. Trimming removed 4 bases at V and 7 bases at J, with 14 bases between. CDR3 sequence reads: CASSSGGQLNSPLHF. Written as DNA, the CDR3 is TGTGCCAGCAGCTCGGGTGGACAGTTGAATTCACCCCTCCACTTT.

The rearrangement links TRBV2 to TRBJ1-1; D may be TRBD1 (6 bases). Trimming stripped 7 bases from V and 6 bases from J, with 15 bases between. Germline V CDR1 and CDR2: SNHLY, FYNNEI. The CDR3 consists of 13 residues. The DNA for the CDR3 is TGTGCCAGCAAACTAGACAGGACTGCTGAAGCTTTCTTT. Translation: CASKLDRTAEAFF.

This rearrangement joins TRBV4-1 to TRBJ2-7, with 7 bases identical to TRBD1. Trimming took 4 bases from V and 0 from J; bases not matched to a gene: 9. CDR3 length equals 16 residues. Germline loops: CDR1 MGHRA, CDR2 YSYEKL. CDR3: CASSRPTGAASYEQYF. The CDR3 bases are TGCGCCAGCAGCCGCCCTACAGGGGCCGCCTCCTACGAGCAGTACTTC.

For this clonotype: At one of its ends the junction is not consistent with the germline gene, which may arise from a read error. The gene calls are TRBV7-7 and TRBJ2-5; 7 nucleotides match TRBD2. CDR1 SSHAT and CDR2 FNYEAQ come from the germline V gene (reference sequence). The CDR3 runs to 15 residues. The CDR3 region is CASSLEGSGQETQYF. In DNA, the CDR3 is TGTGCTAGCAGCTTAGAGGGTAGCGGGCAAGAGACCCAGTACTTC.

The rearrangement links TRBV12-3 or TRBV12-4 to TRBJ1-6; no firm D call. The CDR3 spans 15 residues. Trimming stripped 6 bases from V and 7 bases from J, with 16 bases between. Written as DNA, the CDR3 is TGTGCCAGCAGCCCTTCTGGCCGTGGGAATTCACCCCTCCACTTT. The encoded protein is CASSPSGRGNSPLHF.

J is TRBJ2-1 and V is TRBV20-1; unclear D gene. Germline V gene data show CDR1 as DFQATT and CDR2 as SNEGSKA (reference sequence). CDR3 length: 11 residues. Trimming took 5 bases from V and 12 from J, leaving 14 bases between them. This chain's CDR3 is CSAYDPARQFF. Written as DNA, the CDR3 is TGCAGTGCTTACGACCCGGCACGGCAGTTCTTC.

The gene calls are TRBV5-6 and TRBJ1-1; no definite D call. Germline CDR1 is SGHDT and CDR2 is YYEEEE. The CDR3 is made up of 14 amino acids. With 1 base removed from V and 3 bases from J, the gap between germline ends came to 10 bases. CDR3 in amino acids: CASSLPNGDTEAFF. Here the CDR3 DNA reads TGTGCCAGCAGCTTGCCCAACGGGGACACTGAAGCTTTCTTT.

In this sample, this clonotype turned up a few times. This rearrangement joins TRBV6-6 to TRBJ2-5; D may be TRBD1 (5 bases). CDR1 is MNHNY, CDR2 SVGAGI, per germline (reference sequence). V was trimmed by 2 bases and J by 4 bases, leaving 5 bases between them. CDR3 length: 12 amino acids. Here the CDR3 reads CASSYQGETQYF. CDR3 coding DNA: TGTGCCAGCAGTTACCAGGGAGAGACCCAGTACTTC.

The chain uses TRBV18 and TRBJ2-2; D remains ambiguous. CDR3 size: 15 residues. Germline V CDR1 and CDR2: KGHSH, LQKENI. The V gene lost 0 bases and the J gene lost 2 bases, with 7 bases spanning the gap. CDR3 amino acids: CASSPPLENTGELFF. The DNA of the CDR3 is TGTGCCAGCTCACCACCGTTGGAAAACACCGGGGAGCTGTTTTTT. Full variable domain (remainder filled in from reference TRBV18 and TRBJ2-2): NAGVMQNPRHLVRRRGQEARLRCSPMKGHSHVYWYRQLPEEGLKFMVYLQKENIIDESGMPKERFSAEFPKEGPSILRIQQVVRGDSAAYFCASSPPLENTGELFFGEGSRLTVL.

The V gene is TRBV6-6, the J gene TRBJ1-1, with a weak D call TRBD1 (5 bases). V gave up 8 bases and J gave up 2 bases, with 18 bases separating them. The germline V gene has CDR1 MNHNY and CDR2 SVGAGI (reference sequence). The CDR3 is 15 amino acids. The CDR3 region has the DNA TGTGCCAGCGGCCAATACAGGATCCAAAACACTGAAGCTTTCTTT. Translation gives CASGQYRIQNTEAFF.

There are a few counts of this clonotype. V is TRBV2 and J is TRBJ1-2; 7 bases align to TRBD1. This CDR3 has 16 residues. Germline loops: CDR1 SNHLY, CDR2 FYNNEI. The junction had 11 bases not matched to a gene; V was cut back by 3 bases and J by 4 bases. The CDR3 nucleotides read TGTGCCAGCAGTGAGGGTTCGTCACAGGGGAGCTATGGCTACACCTTC. Its translation is CASSEGSSQGSYGYTF.

The chain links TRBV7-3 to TRBJ2-1, with 7 bases fitting TRBD2. With V trimmed by 1 base and J by 0 bases, 3 bases remained unmatched. CDR1 and CDR2 from the germline V gene are SGHTA and FQGTGA. The length of the CDR3 is 16 residues. CDR3 DNA sequence: TGTGCCAGCAGCTTAAGCACGGGGGGCTCCTACAATGAGCAGTTCTTC. Translating it yields CASSLSTGGSYNEQFF.

This chain links TRBV12-3 or TRBV12-4 with TRBJ1-2; no firm D call. The V end was cut by 6 bases, the J end by 4 bases, with 15 bases between. This CDR3 region has 14 residues. The CDR3 here is CASSQGVGSYGYTF. The DNA for the CDR3 is TGTGCCAGCAGCCAAGGTGTCGGGAGCTATGGCTACACCTTC.

The CDR3 is CSAREAVEAFF. CDR3 nucleotides: TGCAGTGCTAGAGAAGCAGTTGAAGCTTTCTTT. V gene TRBV20-1 combines with J gene TRBJ1-1; D gene uncertain. CDR3 length equals 11 residues. V gave up 0 bases and J gave up 7 bases, with 6 bases separating them. Germline V gene lookup returns CDR1 DFQATT and CDR2 SNEGSKA (reference sequence).